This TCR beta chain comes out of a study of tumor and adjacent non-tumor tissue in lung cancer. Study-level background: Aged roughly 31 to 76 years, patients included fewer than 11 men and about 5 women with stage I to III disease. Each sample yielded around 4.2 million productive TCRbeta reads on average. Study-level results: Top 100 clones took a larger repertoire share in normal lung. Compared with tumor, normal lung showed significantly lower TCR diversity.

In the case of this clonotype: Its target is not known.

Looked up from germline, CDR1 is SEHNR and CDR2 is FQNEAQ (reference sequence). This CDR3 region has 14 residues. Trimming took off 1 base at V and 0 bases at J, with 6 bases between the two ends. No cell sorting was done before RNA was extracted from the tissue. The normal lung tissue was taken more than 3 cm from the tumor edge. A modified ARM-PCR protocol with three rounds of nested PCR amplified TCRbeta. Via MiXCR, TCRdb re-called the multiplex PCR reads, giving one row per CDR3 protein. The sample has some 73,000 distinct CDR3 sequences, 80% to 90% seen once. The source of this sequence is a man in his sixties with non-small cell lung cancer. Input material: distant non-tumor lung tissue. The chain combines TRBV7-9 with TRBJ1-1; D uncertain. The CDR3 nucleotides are TGTGCCAGCAGCTTAGATCTGGTGAACACTGAAGCTTTCTTT. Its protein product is CASSLDLVNTEAFF.